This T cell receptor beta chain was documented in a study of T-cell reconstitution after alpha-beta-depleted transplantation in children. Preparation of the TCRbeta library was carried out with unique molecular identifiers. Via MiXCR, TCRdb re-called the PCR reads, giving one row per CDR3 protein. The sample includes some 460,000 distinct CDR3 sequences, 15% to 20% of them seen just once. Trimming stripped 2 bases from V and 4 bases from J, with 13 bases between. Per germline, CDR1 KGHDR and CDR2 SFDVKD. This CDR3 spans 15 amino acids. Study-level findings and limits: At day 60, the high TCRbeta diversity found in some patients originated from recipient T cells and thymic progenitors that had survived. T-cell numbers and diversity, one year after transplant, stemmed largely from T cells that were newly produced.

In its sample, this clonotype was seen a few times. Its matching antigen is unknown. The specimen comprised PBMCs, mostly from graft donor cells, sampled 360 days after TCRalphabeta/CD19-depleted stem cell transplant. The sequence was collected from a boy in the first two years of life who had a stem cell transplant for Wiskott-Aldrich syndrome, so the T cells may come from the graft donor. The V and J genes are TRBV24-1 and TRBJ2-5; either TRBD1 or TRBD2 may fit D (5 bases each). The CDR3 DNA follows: TGTGCCACCAGTGATTACGGGACGCCGGGAGAGACCCAGTACTTC. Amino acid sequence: CATSDYGTPGETQYF.